What follows are 7 T cell receptor beta chains derived from one specimen sequenced in a study of T cell responses to AZD1222 COVID-19 vaccine. Measured with immunoSEQ multiplex PCR; TCRdb has only the in-frame clones, and not every one. The table lists 95,000 to 110,000 clones, about nine tenths of them singletons. The source material was peripheral blood, sampled 28 days after the second AZD1222 dose. The receptors originated from an adult who received the AZD1222 COVID-19 vaccine.

The J gene is TRBJ1-2, the V gene TRBV24-1; D is undetermined. Trimming left V 0 bases short and J 8 bases short, with 6 bases between. The length of the CDR3 is 12 residues. Germline CDR1 is KGHDR and CDR2 is SFDVKD. Here the CDR3 reads CATSDLRVGYTF. Here the CDR3 DNA reads TGTGCCACCAGTGATTTGCGGGTAGGCTACACCTTC.

The chain uses TRBV9 and TRBJ2-1; 9 bases fit TRBD1. This CDR3 region has 14 residues. With V trimmed by 0 bases and J by 5 bases, 0 bases remained unmatched. CDR1 and CDR2 from the germline V gene are SGDLS and YYNGEE. This chain's CDR3 is CASSVGTGDNEQFF. The DNA of the CDR3 is TGTGCCAGCAGCGTAGGGACAGGGGACAATGAGCAGTTCTTC.

The gene calls are TRBV28 and TRBJ2-7, with 9 bases fitting TRBD1. The CDR3 is made up of 15 amino acids. Trimming took 3 bases from V and 4 from J; bases not matched to a gene: 7. Germline CDR1 and CDR2: MDHEN and SYDVKM. CDR3 sequence: CASSFPGQGLYEQYF. CDR3 sequence (DNA): TGTGCCAGCAGTTTCCCGGGACAGGGTCTTTACGAGCAGTACTTC.

This chain links TRBV5-8 with TRBJ1-4; unclear D gene. The CDR3 runs to 15 residues. CDR1 and CDR2 (germline): SGHTS, YDEGEE. The germline V and J ends were trimmed by 2 bases and 0 bases, with 8 bases remaining between them. The CDR3 sequence is CASSFGRATNEKLFF. The CDR3 nucleotides read TGTGCCAGCAGCTTCGGGAGGGCAACTAATGAAAAACTGTTTTTT.

The chain carries TRBV11-2 and TRBJ2-1, with unresolved D. The V end lost 4 bases, the J end lost 7 bases, and 11 bases lay between the germline ends. Germline CDR1 and CDR2: SGHAT and FQNNGV. The CDR3 extends over 13 amino acids. DNA for the CDR3: TGTGCCAGCAGCTCCTTGTTATTTAATGAGCAGTTCTTC. It specifies CASSSLLFNEQFF.

The chain combines TRBV7-8 with TRBJ2-5; 7 bases match TRBD2. V lost 2 bases and J lost 4; bases outside the gene matches: 7. Germline CDR1 and CDR2: SGHVS and FQNEAQ. The CDR3 extends over 15 amino acids. The CDR3 spells CASSLPSSGLETQYF. The CDR3 DNA is TGTGCCAGCAGCTTACCGTCTAGCGGACTAGAGACCCAGTACTTC.

The chain links TRBV6-4 to TRBJ2-3; 14 bases match TRBD2. The ends lost 6 bases at V and 4 bases at J; junction bases unmatched: 3. Germline V gives CDR1 MRHNA, CDR2 SNTAGT. The CDR3 contains 15 residues. The CDR3 nucleotides are TGTGCCAGCAGCCCGACTAGCGGGGGGGCAGATACGCAGTATTTT. This translates into CASSPTSGGADTQYF.